This T cell receptor (beta chain) originates from a study of T cell responses to AZD1222 COVID-19 vaccine. Study results and limitations: The peak T cell response came first, and repertoires were sampled only after it. With two AZD1222 doses given, Spike-specific TCR breadth and depth both rose. Vaccine-associated CD4 TCRs spanned spike, dominant at 160-218 and 743-854. Most donors were white British, females outnumbered males, and clonal diversity was possibly underestimated.

The germline V and J ends were trimmed by 4 bases and 0 bases, with 19 bases remaining between them. Germline values: CDR1 SGHRS, CDR2 YFSETQ. This CDR3 is built from 17 residues. Note on this clone: Its antigen is unidentified.

This table comes from immunoSEQ multiplex PCR, and its TCRdb copy is limited to in-frame clones, with some not included. The table includes about 150,000 clones, 92% detected once. The sequences come from peripheral blood, collected on day 0 of AZD1222 vaccination. This clonotype was sampled from an adult in good health. The rearrangement links TRBV5-1 to TRBJ1-2; the D gene is possibly TRBD1 (6 bases). The CDR3 DNA reads as TGCGCCAGCAGCCCACCCGCGGGGGCGGGGGCTAACTATGGCTACACCTTC. Protein: CASSPPAGAGANYGYTF.